This entry concerns a single T cell receptor beta chain. Its matching antigen is unknown. The sample comes from a study of T cell responses to AZD1222 COVID-19 vaccine. Whole-study results and caveats: There were repertoire samples only from the period after the peak T cell response. Increased Spike-specific TCR breadth and depth were observed after two AZD1222 doses.

Generated by immunoSEQ multiplex PCR, the TCRdb table keeps only in-frame clones and is missing some. The sample consists of more than 250,000 clones, 85% to 95% of them appearing once. Germline CDR1 reads KGHSH; CDR2 reads LQKENI. This CDR3 contains 15 residues. Between the trimmed V and J ends, which lost 6 bases and 0 bases, there was a span of 14 bases. The V and J genes are TRBV18 and TRBJ1-1, with D possibly being TRBD1 (5 bases). This specimen was peripheral blood, taken on day 0 of AZD1222 vaccination. This receptor was identified in an adult in good health. This CDR3 is CASSQTLGVNTEAFF. CDR3 coding DNA: TGTGCCAGCTCTCAGACCCTGGGGGTGAACACTGAAGCTTTCTTT.